Below are 7 T cell receptor beta chains sequenced from a single sample in a study of Graves' ophthalmopathy and Graves' hyperthyroidism. Amplification from RNA transcripts yielded the TCR beta CDR3 regions. HTBI primers served in a first-round RT-PCR, which a second-round multiplex PCR followed. TCRdb reanalysed the multiplex PCR reads using MiXCR and keeps one entry per CDR3 protein. The sample carries roughly 610,000 distinct CDR3 sequences, approximately 22% recorded once. The specimen was peripheral blood. These receptors came from a woman aged 18-35 years with stable Graves' hyperthyroidism. Some clones in this sample may be carry-over from other donors' samples.

This chain links TRBV6-1 with TRBJ2-7; tentatively, D is TRBD1 or TRBD2 (7 bases each). The CDR3 consists of 14 residues. The ends were cut back, 7 bases at V and 2 bases at J, with 15 bases in the middle. The germline V gene encodes CDR1 MNHNS and CDR2 SASEGT. DNA for the CDR3: TGTGCCAGCACTCAGGGGGGGGGACCCTACGAGCAGTACTTC. This gives the protein CASTQGGGPYEQYF.

The chain couples TRBV3-1 to TRBJ1-1, with D perhaps TRBD1 (6 bases). V lost 3 bases and J lost 6, with 11 bases in between. The germline gives CDR1 LGHDT, CDR2 YNNKEL (reference sequence). The CDR3 length is 13 residues. The CDR3 DNA sequence: TGTGCCAGCAGCCAGGCCACAGGGTCTGAAGCTTTCTTT. As protein: CASSQATGSEAFF.

This clonotype was detected a few times. This chain links TRBV13 with TRBJ2-5; no clear D. The V and J ends lost 4 bases and 5 bases respectively, with 11 bases between them. Germline CDR1 and CDR2: PRHDT and FYEKMQ (reference sequence). This CDR3 is built from 13 residues. The CDR3 DNA is TGTGCCAGCAGCTCCAGACATTATGAGACCCAGTACTTC. Protein product: CASSSRHYETQYF.

This clonotype has at least ten counts. The chain links TRBV7-2 to TRBJ2-2, with D possibly matching TRBD2 (6 bases). This CDR3 is built from 11 residues. Germline loops: CDR1 SGHTA, CDR2 FQGNSA. With 8 bases removed from V and 6 bases from J, the gap between germline ends came to 7 bases. CDR3 sequence reads: CASRLAGELFF. CDR3 nucleotides: TGTGCCAGCCGACTAGCCGGGGAGCTGTTTTTT.

This clonotype appeared many times. This chain uses TRBV13 with TRBJ1-5; TRBD1 matches 9 bases. This CDR3 contains 14 residues. The V and J ends lost 9 bases and 2 bases, in that order; junction bases with no gene match: 5. Looked up from germline, CDR1 is PRHDT and CDR2 is FYEKMQ (reference sequence). The CDR3 protein is CASGDREGNQPQHF. CDR3 DNA sequence: TGTGCCAGTGGGGACAGGGAAGGCAATCAGCCCCAGCATTTT.

The sample holds many counts of this clonotype. V usage is TRBV11-2 and J usage is TRBJ1-3; TRBD1 aligns across 7 bases. CDR1 is SGHAT and CDR2 is FQNNGV in the germline V gene. The length of the CDR3 is 16 residues. The V gene end was trimmed by 4 bases and the J gene end by 3 bases; junction bases not matched to a gene: 9. CDR3 protein: CASSSPSGGGGNTIYF. CDR3 DNA: TGTGCCAGCAGCTCCCCGTCAGGGGGAGGTGGAAACACCATATATTTT.

This sequence joins TRBV28 and TRBJ2-7; possible D gene TRBD2, 6 bases. With 5 bases removed from V and 6 bases from J, the gap between germline ends came to 20 bases. The CDR3 loop spans 15 amino acids. The germline CDR1 and CDR2 sequences are MDHEN and SYDVKM. CDR3 sequence (DNA): TGTGCCAGCAGTAGCCTCGGGGCGGGAAGCGGCGAGCAGTACTTC. Translated: CASSSLGAGSGEQYF.